A selection of T cell receptor beta chains follows, all from one sample in a study of identifying expanded T cells in peripheral blood. Libraries were prepared by immunoSEQ multiplex PCR; TCRdb keeps only in-frame clonotypes and omits some of them. The sample consists of 80,000 to 95,000 clones, approximately 90% of them appearing once. Sequencing input: blood. Receptors were obtained from a person aged 18 to 75 in good health. CDR3s include the opening cysteine and the closing phenylalanine or tryptophan. The D gene is left open where the match is weak. Some rows have no size entry. The others give once, few or many, or a class for an expanded clone.

>TRBV5-1|.|.|TRBJ2-7
CASSRTSRQGYEQYF
TGCGCCAGCAGCCGGACTAGCCGACAGGGGTACGAGCAGTACTTC
>TRBV21-1|.|.|TRBJ2-5
CASSKGRDRGLCLETQYF
TGTGCCAGCAGCAAAGGGCGGGACAGGGGGCTTTGTCTGGAGACCCAGTACTTC
>TRBV28|.|.|TRBJ2-1
CASRDRSYNEQFF
TGTGCCAGTAGGGATAGGTCCTACAATGAGCAGTTCTTC
>TRBV27|TRBD2|.|TRBJ2-1
CASRRIGGGNEQFF
TGTGCCAGCAGGAGGATTGGGGGGGGAAATGAGCAGTTCTTC
>TRBV15|.|few|TRBJ1-6
CATSQIYNSPLHF
TGTGCCACCTCACAGATCTATAATTCACCCCTCCACTTT
>TRBV30|TRBD1|.|TRBJ2-7
CACDKIGTAYEQYF
TGTGCCTGCGATAAAATAGGGACAGCCTACGAGCAGTACTTC
>TRBV6-7|.|many|TRBJ2-2
CASSSAETGELFF
TGTGCCAGCAGTTCCGCAGAAACCGGGGAGCTGTTTTTT
>TRBV6-5|.|.|TRBJ2-7
CASRAGGGGVYEQYF
TGTGCCAGCAGGGCAGGGGGCGGGGGTGTTTACGAGCAGTACTTC
>TRBV7-2|.|.|TRBJ2-3
CASSLSARDTQYF
TGTGCCAGCAGCTTATCAGCAAGGGATACGCAGTATTTT
>TRBV30|TRBD1|.|TRBJ1-2
CAGTGVSKGYTF
TGTGCAGGGACAGGGGTCTCGAAGGGCTACACCTTC
>TRBV29-1|.|.|TRBJ2-2
CSVAGDSNTGELFF
TGCAGCGTTGCTGGTGATTCGAACACCGGGGAGCTGTTTTTT
>TRBV7-2|TRBD2|.|TRBJ2-5
CASSSSGGWETQYF
TGTGCCAGCAGCTCTAGCGGGGGGTGGGAGACCCAGTACTTC
>TRBV14|TRBD1|.|TRBJ1-2
CASSSTGGVYGYTF
TGTGCCAGCAGCTCCACAGGGGGCGTTTATGGCTACACCTTC
>TRBV5-4|.|.|TRBJ1-2
CASSLFGEGGYGYTF
TGTGCCAGCAGCTTGTTTGGGGAGGGTGGCTATGGCTACACCTTC
>TRBV27|.|.|TRBJ2-5
CASSLRTSETQYF
TGTGCCAGCAGTTTACGGACCTCAGAGACCCAGTACTTC
>TRBV6-1|.|.|TRBJ2-3
CASSAGRIDTQYF
TGTGCCAGCAGTGCGGGACGGATAGATACGCAGTATTTT
>TRBV6-1|.|.|TRBJ2-5
CASKVGDWGQETQYF
TGTGCCAGCAAGGTCGGGGATTGGGGGCAAGAGACCCAGTACTTC
>TRBV9|.|.|TRBJ2-1
CASSVTTGPYNEQFF
TGTGCCAGCAGCGTAACTACGGGACCTTACAATGAGCAGTTCTTC
>TRBV11-2|TRBD2|.|TRBJ2-3
CASSLQAGVTTDTQYF
TGTGCCAGCAGCTTACAAGCGGGGGTCACCACAGATACGCAGTATTTT
>TRBV5-6|.|.|TRBJ2-5
CASSRGTHQETQYF
TGTGCCAGCAGCCGCGGGACCCATCAAGAGACCCAGTACTTC
>TRBV15|TRBD1|.|TRBJ2-3
CATSEGQTSTDTQYF
TGTGCCACCAGCGAGGGACAGACTTCCACAGATACGCAGTATTTT
>TRBV4-2|TRBD2|.|TRBJ2-5
CASSQEGPAGDAETQYF
TGTGCCAGCAGCCAAGAGGGGCCGGCGGGAGACGCTGAGACCCAGTACTTC
>TRBV6-5|TRBD1|.|TRBJ1-2
CASSRDRGQVYGYTF
TGTGCCAGCAGCCGGGACAGGGGGCAGGTCTATGGCTACACCTTC
>TRBV9|.|few|TRBJ2-1
CASSRLQYNEQFF
TGTGCCAGCAGCCGCTTACAGTACAATGAGCAGTTCTTC
>TRBV5-6|TRBD2|.|TRBJ2-3
CASSSNKLAGVRDTQYF
TGTGCCAGCAGCTCGAATAAGCTAGCGGGAGTCCGAGATACGCAGTATTTT
>TRBV7-9|.|.|TRBJ1-4
CASSLGTAWEKLFF
TGTGCCAGCAGCTTAGGGACCGCTTGGGAAAAACTGTTTTTT
>TRBV6-1|.|.|TRBJ1-4
CASSAGVENEKLFF
TGTGCCAGCAGTGCCGGGGTGGAAAATGAAAAACTGTTTTTT
>TRBV5-4|TRBD2|once|TRBJ2-7
CASSLTEGTSGGPYEQYF
TGTGCCAGCAGCTTAACCGAGGGGACTAGCGGGGGCCCCTACGAGCAGTACTTC
>TRBV15|TRBD1|.|TRBJ2-7
CATSRDPGQGYEQYF
TGTGCCACCAGCAGAGACCCGGGACAGGGCTACGAGCAGTACTTC
>TRBV21-1|.|.|TRBJ2-7
CASSKRSGMAYEQYF
TGTGCCAGCAGCAAAAGAAGCGGGATGGCCTACGAGCAGTACTTC
>TRBV10-1|TRBD1|.|TRBJ2-3
CASSRDRGTDTQYF
TGCGCCAGCTCCCGGGACAGGGGAACAGATACGCAGTATTTT
>TRBV5-5|.|.|TRBJ1-1
CASSLQGSNTEAFF
TGTGCCAGCAGCTTGCAGGGGTCGAACACTGAAGCTTTCTTT
>TRBV6-1|TRBD1|many|TRBJ1-5
CASEPGQGGQPQHF
TGTGCCAGCGAGCCGGGACAGGGGGGCCAGCCCCAGCATTTT
>TRBV7-9|.|.|TRBJ2-2
CASSLVVLRELFF
TGTGCCAGCAGCTTAGTTGTGCTTCGGGAGCTGTTTTTT
>TRBV6-4|.|.|TRBJ1-6
CASSDRGGNSPLHF
TGTGCCAGCAGTGACCGGGGAGGGAACTCACCCCTCCACTTT
>TRBV21-1|.|few|TRBJ1-5
CASSGVDQPQHF
TGTGCCAGCAGCGGAGTAGATCAGCCCCAGCATTTT
>TRBV7-2|TRBD2|.|TRBJ2-7
CASSLEGAGAYEQYF
TGTGCCAGCAGCTTAGAGGGAGCGGGGGCCTACGAGCAGTACTTC
>TRBV28|.|.|TRBJ2-1
CASSSMRLAFDEQFF
TGTGCCAGCAGTTCTATGCGTCTAGCGTTCGATGAGCAGTTCTTC
>TRBV2|.|once|TRBJ2-1
CASRETRDIAYNEQFF
TGTGCCAGCAGAGAGACCCGGGACATAGCATACAATGAGCAGTTCTTC
>TRBV19|.|.|TRBJ2-1
CASSIVALWPSNEQFF
TGTGCCAGTAGTATTGTTGCCCTTTGGCCCTCCAATGAGCAGTTCTTC
>TRBV6-1|TRBD1|.|TRBJ1-1
CASSRTDRVNTEAFF
TGTGCCAGCAGTAGAACAGACAGGGTGAACACTGAAGCTTTCTTT
>TRBV6-1|TRBD1|.|TRBJ2-7
CASFPGQASYEQYF
TGTGCCAGCTTTCCGGGACAGGCCTCCTACGAGCAGTACTTC
>TRBV28|.|few|TRBJ2-6
CASSLGDSSGANVLTF
TGTGCCAGCAGTCTTGGCGACAGCTCTGGGGCCAACGTCCTGACTTTC
>TRBV6-4|TRBD2|.|TRBJ2-3
CASSVSGGTGTDTQYF
TGTGCCAGCAGTGTTAGCGGGGGGACTGGCACAGATACGCAGTATTTT
>TRBV27|.|.|TRBJ1-6
CASSLSLGDNSPLHF
TGTGCCAGCAGTTTATCGTTAGGGGATAATTCACCCCTCCACTTT